The next 30 T cell receptor beta chains were all read from a single sample in a study of glioma-infiltrating T cells. Amplification of TCR alpha and beta CDR3 regions from RNA used iRepertoire nested multiplex PCR. TCRdb passed the multiplex PCR reads through MiXCR, listing each CDR3 protein once. This repertoire shows around 350,000 distinct CDR3 sequences, about 40% found once; its top ten account for around 13%. The specimen was glioma tissue, nonneoplastic brain tissue, or PBMCs (not recorded which). Receptor source: a human donor with low-grade glioma or glioblastoma, undergoing nonglioma brain surgery, or in good health (not recorded which).

The V gene is TRBV20-1, the J gene TRBJ2-7; 8 nucleotides match TRBD1. The CDR3 length is 13 residues. J gave up 2 bases and V 6 bases, and 6 bases lay outside the gene matches. CDR1 and CDR2 (germline): DFQATT, SNEGSKA (reference sequence). The CDR3 reads CSAEGQVTYEQYF. Here the CDR3 DNA reads TGCAGTGCGGAGGGACAGGTAACCTACGAGCAGTACTTC.

As concerns this clonotype: With a much larger clone just one base away, this may be a read error. V is TRBV6-2 or TRBV6-3 and J is TRBJ2-1; 9 bases map to TRBD2. In germline, CDR1 is MNHEY, CDR2 SVGEGT. The V segment lost 7 bases and the J segment 10 bases; nucleotides outside the gene matches: 11. The CDR3 is 14 residues long. CDR3 amino acids: CASKPGTSSYEQFF. The CDR3 DNA reads TGTGCCAGCAAACCAGGGACTAGCTCCTACGAGCAGTTCTTC.

This clonotype was picked up one time. As DNA, the CDR3 is TGTGCCAGTAGTATAGATCTCAGATGGAACACTGAAGCTTTCTTT. Residues: CASSIDLRWNTEAFF. The chain is built from TRBV19 and TRBJ1-1; D is unresolved. The CDR3 has 15 amino acids. The V end lost 0 bases, the J end lost 1 base, and 9 bases lay between the germline ends. CDR1 is LNHDA, CDR2 SQIVND, per germline (reference sequence).

CDR3 loop: CASSLGGQGTEAFF. The DNA of the CDR3 is TGTGCCAGCAGCTTAGGGGGACAGGGCACTGAAGCTTTCTTT. The chain recombines TRBV7-2 with TRBJ1-1; the match to TRBD1 covers 9 bases. This CDR3 spans 14 amino acids. The J segment lost 4 bases and the V segment lost 1 base, leaving 1 base of the junction unmatched. Germline lookup yields CDR1 SGHTA and CDR2 FQGNSA.

The V and J genes are TRBV4-1 and TRBJ2-7; 8 bases fit TRBD1. V shed 2 bases and J 5 bases; nucleotides not matched to a gene: 5. In germline, CDR1 is MGHRA, CDR2 YSYEKL. The CDR3 is 14 residues long. CDR3 region: CASSQRTGKNEQYF. For the CDR3, the DNA is TGCGCCAGCAGCCAAAGGACAGGGAAGAACGAGCAGTACTTC.

The V call is TRBV4-1, the J call TRBJ2-7, with TRBD1 matching over 9 bases. This CDR3 has 14 residues. The germline V gene encodes CDR1 MGHRA and CDR2 YSYEKL. V dropped 5 bases and J dropped 5; count of bases not matched to a gene: 7. CDR3 sequence reads: CASSWDRVNNEQYF. The CDR3 DNA sequence: TGCGCCAGCAGCTGGGACAGGGTCAACAACGAGCAGTACTTC.

Details on this clonotype: A clone one base away is much larger, so this may be a read error. Likely a read error: the CDR3 ends without its conserved phenylalanine or tryptophan. The limits of the CDR3 on the DNA are not certain, so only TCRdb's listed CDR3 is given. The chain is built from TRBV27 and TRBJ2-1; the table's D call of TRBD2 was not tested on the DNA. In germline, CDR1 is MNHEY, CDR2 SMNVEV (reference sequence). The CDR3 is 13 amino acids in total, end residues counted. CDR3 residues: CASRGLAGVELFS.

This clonotype has a handful of counts. J is TRBJ2-7 and V is TRBV20-1; perhaps TRBD1 as D (6 bases). V shed 6 bases and J shed 4 bases, with 19 bases lying between them. The CDR3 runs 14 residues. Germline V CDR1 and CDR2: DFQATT, SNEGSKA (reference sequence). The CDR3 bases are TGCAGTGCCCCGACCAGGGGTATACTTTACGAGCAGTACTTC. Translating gives CSAPTRGILYEQYF.

This clonotype appeared a few times. The chain uses TRBV11-2 and TRBJ2-5; D not certain. The CDR3 runs to 13 residues. CDR1 is SGHAT, CDR2 FQNNGV, per germline. V gave up 5 bases and J gave up 5 bases, with 12 bases separating them. The CDR3 DNA is TGTGCCAGCAGCCCAGTGAGTAGTGAGACCCAGTACTTC. Its translation: CASSPVSSETQYF.

This clonotype was recorded at least ten times. This chain links TRBV27 with TRBJ2-7, with a tentative D call TRBD2 (6 bases). This CDR3 contains 14 residues. Trimming shortened V by 6 bases and J by 4 bases, and 16 bases separated the two germline ends. Germline lookup yields CDR1 MNHEY and CDR2 SMNVEV (reference sequence). The CDR3 region has the DNA TGTGCCAGCAGCTCCCCGGGACTCCCTTACGAGCAGTACTTC. Encoded protein: CASSSPGLPYEQYF.

The table lists this clonotype with a few counts. This chain joins TRBV28 and TRBJ2-1; 12 bases are shared with TRBD2. Looked up from germline, CDR1 is MDHEN and CDR2 is SYDVKM. The CDR3 has 17 residues. V was clipped by 10 bases and J by 4 bases; unmatched bases: 14. The CDR3 spells CATLPGLAGRGYNEQFF. In DNA form, the CDR3 reads TGTGCCACCCTCCCGGGACTAGCGGGTCGGGGGTACAATGAGCAGTTCTTC.

In the case of this clonotype: A much larger clone lies one base from this, so it may be a read error. The chain employs TRBV27 and TRBJ2-5; a weak D match, TRBD2 (5 bases). The CDR3 is made up of 18 amino acids. CDR1 and CDR2 from the germline V gene are MNHEY and SMNVEV (reference sequence). V was trimmed by 6 bases and J by 2 bases, leaving 25 bases between them. The CDR3 DNA sequence: TGTGCCAGCAGCGGTGGGAGAGGCGGTGCGGTTCGGCAAGAGACCCAGTACTTC. Translating gives CASSGGRGGAVRQETQYF.

This clonotype was recorded a few times. The rearrangement joins TRBV4-2 to TRBJ2-2, with D unclear. Germline CDR1 reads LGHNA; CDR2 reads YNFKEQ. The CDR3 runs to 13 residues. V was pared by 0 bases and J by 8 bases, with 7 bases between. CDR3 region: CASSQEFSGELFF. The DNA for the CDR3 is TGTGCCAGCAGCCAAGAATTCTCAGGGGAGCTGTTTTTT.

This clonotype was seen at least ten times. The chain joins TRBV6-1 to TRBJ1-2; TRBD1 agrees at 8 bases. V lost 5 bases, J lost 7 bases, and 6 bases stayed unmatched. The CDR3 contains 13 residues. CDR1 MNHNS and CDR2 SASEGT come from the germline V gene. CDR3 amino acids: CASSSGGRRGYTF. Here the CDR3 DNA reads TGTGCCAGCAGTTCAGGGGGCCGTCGTGGCTACACCTTC.

This clonotype was counted ten times or more. The rearrangement uses TRBV20-1 and TRBJ1-2; D remains unclear. The CDR3 is 14 residues long. From germline, CDR1 is DFQATT and CDR2 SNEGSKA (reference sequence). V was trimmed by 3 bases and J by 2 bases, leaving 13 bases between them. CDR3 loop: CSASTGSYNYGYTF. DNA for the CDR3: TGCAGTGCTAGTACTGGCAGCTACAACTATGGCTACACCTTC.

Comment on this clonotype: A much larger clone sits a single nucleotide away, making a read error possible. CDR3: CASSEKIGQGVFGHTF. Written as DNA, the CDR3 is TGTGCCAGCAGTGAAAAAATCGGACAGGGAGTATTTGGCCACACCTTC. The chain employs TRBV6-1 and TRBJ1-2, with 8 nucleotides matching TRBD1. Germline CDR1 MNHNS, CDR2 SASEGT. The CDR3 contains 16 residues.

V is TRBV4-1 and J is TRBJ2-7; 7 positions agree with TRBD1. CDR1 is MGHRA and CDR2 is YSYEKL in the germline V gene. V was clipped by 3 bases and J by 6 bases; unmatched bases: 8. The CDR3 totals 14 residues. CDR3 bases: TGCGCCAGCAGCCACCAGGGGGAGCGAGGCGAGCAGTACTTC. This encodes CASSHQGERGEQYF.

The rearrangement links TRBV20-1 to TRBJ2-1; no clear D gene. The CDR3 is 14 residues long. Germline V lookup: CDR1 DFQATT, CDR2 SNEGSKA (reference sequence). V lost 3 bases to trimming and J lost 5 bases, with 14 bases between them. This CDR3 reads CSASSRNNNNEQFF. The CDR3, as DNA: TGCAGTGCTAGCTCACGGAACAATAACAATGAGCAGTTCTTC.

The V gene is TRBV6-1, the J gene TRBJ2-3; TRBD1 aligns across 9 bases. Germline V gene sequence: CDR1 MNHNS, CDR2 SASEGT. CDR3 length equals 14 residues. J lost 3 bases, V lost 6 bases, and 4 bases had no gene match. CDR3 DNA: TGTGCCAGCAGGAATGGACAGGGGACAGATACGCAGTATTTT. This sequence encodes CASRNGQGTDTQYF.

As to this clonotype: The germline gene is not matched at one end of the junction; a read error may be the cause. The V gene is TRBV27, the J gene TRBJ2-1; 11 bases fit TRBD1. This CDR3 has 15 amino acids. Germline V gives CDR1 MNHEY, CDR2 SMNVEV (reference sequence). The CDR3 loop reads CAISETGTGGDEQFF. CDR3 sequence (DNA): TGTGCCATCAGTGAAACCGGGACAGGGGGTGATGAGCAGTTCTTC.

This clonotype was seen many times. CDR3 in DNA: TGCAGTGCAAAGACTAGCGATGCCTACGAGCAGTACTTC. It is translated as CSAKTSDAYEQYF. This rearrangement joins TRBV20-1 to TRBJ2-7; the match to TRBD2 covers 8 bases. V was clipped by 6 bases and J by 2 bases; unmatched bases: 6. CDR3 length equals 13 residues. In germline, CDR1 is DFQATT, CDR2 SNEGSKA (reference sequence).

This rearrangement joins TRBV12-3 or TRBV12-4 to TRBJ1-1; D remains ambiguous. The CDR3 consists of 12 residues. Trimming removed 5 bases from V and 12 bases from J, with 16 bases in between. CDR3 protein: CASSGLARESFF. The DNA for the CDR3 is TGTGCCAGCAGTGGCTTGGCCCGAGAGTCTTTCTTT.

This clonotype was seen more than once but under ten times. V and J are TRBV7-6 and TRBJ2-1; 10 positions match TRBD2. This CDR3 region has 18 residues. J gave up 0 bases and V 2 bases, and 7 bases lay outside the gene matches. Per germline, CDR1 SGHVS and CDR2 FNYEAQ. CDR3 loop: CASSLRTSGTFSYNEQFF. The CDR3 nucleotides read TGTGCCAGCAGCTTAAGGACTAGCGGCACCTTCTCCTACAATGAGCAGTTCTTC.

As regards this clonotype: This sequence may be a read error, since a much larger clone differs from it by one base. This rearrangement joins TRBV27 to TRBJ2-1; D uncertain. The CDR3 runs to 13 residues. Germline CDR1 is MNHEY and CDR2 is SMNVEV (reference sequence). The CDR3 DNA is TGTGCCAGCAGTTTAATCCCTTCCAATGAGCAGTCCTTC. Translating it yields CASSLIPSNEQSF.

This clonotype was seen only a few times. The chain recombines TRBV7-2 with TRBJ2-3; D unclear. Trimming took 2 bases from V and 6 from J, leaving 12 bases between them. The CDR3 has 14 residues. CDR1 and CDR2 (germline): SGHTA, FQGNSA. The CDR3 region has the DNA TGTGCCAGCAGCTTAACTGGCCGATGGGATACGCAGTATTTT. Protein: CASSLTGRWDTQYF. The complete variable domain, with remaining parts taken from reference TRBV7-2 and TRBJ2-3, reads GAGVSQSPSNKVTEKGKDVELRCDPISGHTALYWYRQSLGQGLEFLIYFQGNSAPDKSGLPSDRFSAERTGGSVSTLTIQRTQQEDSAVYLCASSLTGRWDTQYFGPGTRLTVL.

The chain carries TRBV3-1 and TRBJ2-3; 9 bases are a match to TRBD2. The germline gives CDR1 LGHDT, CDR2 YNNKEL (reference sequence). The CDR3 contains 17 residues. After removal of 4 bases from V and 2 bases from J, the junction contained 10 bases not matched to a gene. CDR3 protein: CASSPHTLAGVTDTQYF. The DNA of the CDR3 is TGTGCCAGCAGCCCCCACACATTAGCGGGGGTCACAGATACGCAGTATTTT.

The chain has TRBV20-1 and TRBJ2-3; TRBD2 matches 15 bases. The CDR3 sequence is 21 residues long. Germline V gives CDR1 DFQATT, CDR2 SNEGSKA (reference sequence). J lost 2 bases, V lost 4 bases, and 19 bases had no gene match. Written as DNA, the CDR3 is TGCAGTGCTATCGCTTCGAGGACTAGCGGGAGGGCAGATTGGGCCACAGATACGCAGTATTTT. As protein: CSAIASRTSGRADWATDTQYF.

A word on this clonotype: A single base separates this from a much larger clone, so it may be a read error. The J gene is TRBJ2-7, the V gene TRBV6-1, with TRBD1 as a possible D gene (6 bases). Trimming left V 6 bases short and J 3 bases short, with 15 bases between. Looked up from germline, CDR1 is MNHNS and CDR2 is SASEGT. The CDR3 is 14 residues long. CDR3 in DNA: TGTGCCAGCAGCCCTACTGACAGGCACTACGAGCAGTACTTC. This sequence encodes CASSPTDRHYEQYF.

This clonotype was detected only a few times. The chain joins TRBV2 to TRBJ2-3; D is perhaps TRBD2 (5 bases). Germline CDR1 reads SNHLY; CDR2 reads FYNNEI. V was pared by 0 bases and J by 1 base, with 11 bases between. This CDR3 is built from 16 residues. In nucleotides, the CDR3 is TGTGCCAGCAGTGAAGCCCCCCTTAGCGGCACAGATACGCAGTATTTT. It encodes CASSEAPLSGTDTQYF.

This clonotype was picked up a small number of times. The rearrangement uses TRBV5-1 and TRBJ2-3; D remains unclear. The germline CDR1 and CDR2 sequences are SGHRS and YFSETQ. V gave up 3 bases and J gave up 4 bases, with 15 bases separating them. This CDR3 comprises 15 residues. The CDR3: CASSSGSPNADTQYF. CDR3 in DNA: TGCGCCAGCAGCTCTGGCTCGCCAAACGCAGATACGCAGTATTTT.